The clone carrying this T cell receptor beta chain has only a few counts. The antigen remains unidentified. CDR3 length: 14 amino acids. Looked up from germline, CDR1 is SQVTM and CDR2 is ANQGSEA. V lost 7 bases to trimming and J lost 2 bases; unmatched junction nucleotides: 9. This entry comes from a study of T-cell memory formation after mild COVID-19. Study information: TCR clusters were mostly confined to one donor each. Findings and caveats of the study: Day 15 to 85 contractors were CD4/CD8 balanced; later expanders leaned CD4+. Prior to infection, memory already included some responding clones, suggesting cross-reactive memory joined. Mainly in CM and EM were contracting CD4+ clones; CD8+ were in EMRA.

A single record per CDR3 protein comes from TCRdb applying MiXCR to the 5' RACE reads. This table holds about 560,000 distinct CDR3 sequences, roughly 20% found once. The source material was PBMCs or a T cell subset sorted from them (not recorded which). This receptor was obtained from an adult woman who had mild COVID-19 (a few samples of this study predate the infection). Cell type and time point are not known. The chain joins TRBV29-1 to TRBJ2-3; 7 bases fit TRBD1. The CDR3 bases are TGCAGCGGAGGGACAGCCTCTATCACAGATACGCAGTATTTT. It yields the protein CSGGTASITDTQYF.